One and the same sample provided the 25 T cell receptor beta chains below, sequenced in a study of blood T cell repertoires in COVID-19 (dated by TCRdb to the early 2020s). The library relied on the immunoSEQ multiplex PCR assay. TCRdb carries this immuneACCESS record with in-frame sequences only. Its versions omit some clonotypes, under half of them owing to an unresolved V gene in the studies checked, with the rest unexplained. Within this sample are 200,000 to 250,000 clones, with around three quarters of them counted one time only. The ten largest make up about 7.2% of the sample. Sequencing used peripheral blood. The receptor source for this set is a woman in her seventies with acute or convalescent COVID-19.

The sample holds one count of this clone. The chain joins TRBV7-8 to TRBJ2-3; D gene uncertain. Germline CDR1 SGHVS, CDR2 FQNEAQ. V was clipped by 0 bases and J by 2 bases, with 6 bases between them. This CDR3 is 14 amino acids long. The CDR3 sequence: CASSLAEFTDTQYF. CDR3 coding DNA: TGTGCCAGCAGCTTAGCGGAGTTCACAGATACGCAGTATTTT.

The chain couples TRBV3-1 (or the pseudogene TRBV3-2) to TRBJ2-7; maybe TRBD1 (5 bases). The V gene lost 1 base and the J gene lost 4 bases, with 11 bases spanning the gap. The germline V gene has CDR1 LGHDT and CDR2 YNNKEL (reference sequence). CDR3 length equals 14 residues. This CDR3 is CASSQGTRRYEQYF. CDR3 DNA sequence: TGTGCCAGCAGCCAAGGGACACGGAGATACGAGCAGTACTTC.

This chain uses TRBV5-4 with TRBJ2-5; 7 bases match TRBD2. CDR3 length: 15 residues. Germline V gene lookup returns CDR1 SGHNT and CDR2 YYREEE (reference sequence). V shed 2 bases, J shed 5 bases, and the junction held 9 bases outside the gene matches. CDR3 region: CASSLDGGGWETQYF. The CDR3 nucleotides are TGTGCCAGCAGCTTAGACGGCGGGGGTTGGGAGACCCAGTACTTC. Full variable domain (rest looked up from reference TRBV5-4 and TRBJ2-5): ETGVTQSPTHLIKTRGQQVTLRCSSQSGHNTVSWYQQALGQGPQFIFQYYREEENGRGNFPPRFSGLQFPNYSSELNVNALELDDSALYLCASSLDGGGWETQYFGPGTRLLVL.

CDR3 in amino acids: CASSTTGTGGPMTQYF. In nucleotides, the CDR3 is TGCGCCAGCAGCACGACCGGGACAGGGGGCCCCATGACGCAGTATTTT. J is TRBJ2-3 and V is TRBV5-1, with TRBD1 identical over 12 bases. Unmatched junction bases numbered 12, after V lost 4 bases and J lost 9 bases. The germline CDR1 and CDR2 sequences are SGHRS and YFSETQ. The CDR3 totals 16 residues.

The chain links TRBV7-2 to TRBJ2-3; 9 positions agree with TRBD2. The CDR3 totals 16 residues. CDR1 SGHTA and CDR2 FQGNSA come from the germline V gene. With 2 bases clipped from V and 1 base from J, the junction kept 4 bases outside the gene matches. The CDR3 nucleotides read TGTGCCAGCAGCTTACGGCGGGGGGGCGGCACAGATACGCAGTATTTT. Amino acid sequence: CASSLRRGGGTDTQYF.

The V call is TRBV10-3, the J call TRBJ2-1; 10 bases are shared with TRBD2. V shed 7 bases and J 4 bases; nucleotides not matched to a gene: 10. The CDR3 loop spans 16 amino acids. Germline V gene sequence: CDR1 ENHRY, CDR2 SYGVKD. CDR3: CAITDRSGGAYNEQFF. The CDR3 region has the DNA TGTGCCATCACAGACCGGAGCGGGGGGGCGTACAATGAGCAGTTCTTC.

The chain links TRBV4-2 to TRBJ1-5; 10 bases align to TRBD1. The CDR3 loop spans 18 amino acids. V was clipped by 1 base and J by 1 base; unmatched bases: 7. Germline CDR1 reads LGHNA; CDR2 reads YNFKEQ. This CDR3 reads CASSQAGQGGLSNQPQHF. The CDR3 DNA is TGTGCCAGCAGCCAAGCAGGACAGGGGGGTTTAAGCAATCAGCCCCAGCATTTT.

The rearrangement uses TRBV19 and TRBJ2-5; TRBD2 matches 12 bases. Losses at the gene ends were 0 bases for V and 2 bases for J; bases not matched to a gene: 7. There are 18 residues in the CDR3. Looked up from germline, CDR1 is LNHDA and CDR2 is SQIVND (reference sequence). The CDR3 spells CASSIDYVGLAGQETQYF. Written as DNA, the CDR3 is TGTGCCAGTAGTATAGATTATGTCGGACTAGCGGGACAAGAGACCCAGTACTTC. The full variable domain, completed using reference TRBV19 and TRBJ2-5, is DGGITQSPKYLFRKEGQNVTLSCEQNLNHDAMYWYRQDPGQGLRLIYYSQIVNDFQKGDIAEGYSVSREKKESFPLTVTSAQKNPTAFYLCASSIDYVGLAGQETQYFGPGTRLLVL.

The chain has TRBV5-6 and TRBJ2-5; 12 bases match TRBD2. With V trimmed by 0 bases and J by 2 bases, 8 bases remained unmatched. The CDR3 is made up of 18 amino acids. From germline, CDR1 is SGHDT and CDR2 YYEEEE. The CDR3 DNA reads as TGTGCCAGCAGCTTGGCCCGGACTAGCGGGGTCCGGCAAGAGACCCAGTACTTC. Translating it yields CASSLARTSGVRQETQYF.

The chain combines TRBV25-1 with TRBJ1-5, with D tentatively TRBD1 (6 bases). The CDR3 spans 13 residues. Germline V gene lookup returns CDR1 MGHDK and CDR2 SYGVNS. Trimming removed 3 bases at V and 4 bases at J, with 7 bases between. The CDR3 DNA sequence: TGTGCCAGCAGTGAGCAGGGGAATCAGCCCCAGCATTTT. Translation: CASSEQGNQPQHF.

The chain combines TRBV3-1 (or the pseudogene TRBV3-2) with TRBJ1-5; unclear D gene. The germline V gene encodes CDR1 LGHDT and CDR2 YNNKEL (reference sequence). Trimming took 4 bases from V and 3 from J, leaving 10 bases between them. This CDR3 is 14 amino acids long. The CDR3 region is CASSPTQNNQPQHF. CDR3 nucleotides: TGTGCCAGCAGCCCGACACAAAACAATCAGCCCCAGCATTTT.

This clone was observed once. V is TRBV6-5 and J is TRBJ2-5, with no clear D. This CDR3 region has 14 residues. The V end was cut by 4 bases, the J end by 4 bases, with 13 bases between. Germline assignment: CDR1 MNHEY and CDR2 SVGAGI. Here the CDR3 DNA reads TGTGCCAGCAGTTCTAGTTCTAGGAGAGAGACCCAGTACTTC. Translating gives CASSSSSRRETQYF.

The chain employs TRBV7-3 and TRBJ2-5, with TRBD2 identical over 8 bases. CDR1 and CDR2 (germline): SGHTA, FQGTGA. With 5 bases clipped from V and 1 base from J, the junction kept 3 bases outside the gene matches. The CDR3 extends over 14 amino acids. In nucleotides, the CDR3 is TGTGCCAGCAGCCGCGGGGGGCCCCAAGAGACCCAGTACTTC. Protein: CASSRGGPQETQYF.

V usage is TRBV27 and J usage is TRBJ2-3; 7 bases are a match to TRBD2. This CDR3 is built from 13 residues. V lost 7 bases, J lost 6 bases, and 7 bases stayed unmatched. Per germline, CDR1 MNHEY and CDR2 SMNVEV (reference sequence). This chain's CDR3 is CASTRAGTDTQYF. In DNA form, the CDR3 reads TGTGCCAGCACTCGAGCGGGGACTGATACGCAGTATTTT.

As DNA, the CDR3 is TGTGCCTGGAGCCAAAACTATGGCTACACCTTC. This gives the protein CAWSQNYGYTF. This sequence joins TRBV30 and TRBJ1-2; D call uncertain. Germline CDR1 reads GTSNPN; CDR2 reads SVGIG (reference sequence). V was cut by 3 bases and J by 2 bases, with 4 bases left in between. CDR3 length equals 11 residues.

The CDR3 loop reads CATSRAIRLEKLFF. CDR3 coding DNA: TGTGCCACCAGCAGGGCCATTAGACTTGAAAAACTGTTTTTT. The chain has TRBV15 and TRBJ1-4; unclear D gene. The CDR3 loop spans 14 amino acids. CDR1 and CDR2 (germline): LNHNV, YYDKDF (reference sequence). V was pared by 3 bases and J by 7 bases, with 12 bases between.

V is TRBV28 and J is TRBJ2-6, with a possible D match to TRBD1 (6 bases). The CDR3 runs 15 residues. Germline values: CDR1 MDHEN, CDR2 SYDVKM. Deletions cut 1 base from V and 5 bases from J, with 9 bases between. CDR3 bases: TGTGCCAGCAGTTTATCACAGGGAAGGGCCAACGTCCTGACTTTC. This gives the protein CASSLSQGRANVLTF. The entire variable domain, with the rest obtained from reference TRBV28 and TRBJ2-6, is as follows: DVKVTQSSRYLVKRTGEKVFLECVQDMDHENMFWYRQDPGLGLRLIYFSYDVKMKEKGDIPEGYSVSREKKERFSLILESASTNQTSMYLCASSLSQGRANVLTFGAGSRLTVL.

The chain recombines TRBV11-2 with TRBJ2-3; D may be TRBD2 (6 bases). Looked up from germline, CDR1 is SGHAT and CDR2 is FQNNGV. The CDR3 loop spans 14 amino acids. V lost 5 bases to trimming and J lost 5 bases, with 14 bases between them. CDR3 protein: CASSQPGLRDTQYF. The CDR3 nucleotides are TGTGCCAGCAGCCAGCCGGGACTGCGAGATACGCAGTATTTT. The full variable domain, rest sourced from reference TRBV11-2 and TRBJ2-3, is EAGVAQSPRYKIIEKRQSVAFWCNPISGHATLYWYQQILGQGPKLLIQFQNNGVVDDSQLPKDRFSAERLKGVDSTLKIQPAKLEDSAVYLCASSQPGLRDTQYFGPGTRLTVL.

This rearrangement joins TRBV7-2 to TRBJ2-2; D perhaps matches TRBD1 (5 bases). The CDR3 sequence is 15 residues long. V shed 7 bases and J shed 5 bases, with 17 bases lying between them. Germline V gene sequence: CDR1 SGHTA, CDR2 FQGNSA. The CDR3 coding sequence is TGTGCCAGCACCTTGAGCCAGGGTGGTACCGGGGAGCTGTTTTTT. Translated, it gives CASTLSQGGTGELFF.

The chain links TRBV6-5 to TRBJ2-7, with TRBD1 matching over 7 bases. After removal of 6 bases from V and 7 bases from J, the junction contained 12 bases not matched to a gene. This CDR3 spans 14 amino acids. CDR1 is MNHEY, CDR2 SVGAGI, per germline. CDR3 amino acids: CASRRAGGRGEQYF. As DNA, the CDR3 is TGTGCCAGCAGACGGGCAGGGGGTCGGGGTGAGCAGTACTTC.

In its sample, this clone was seen once. V and J are TRBV5-1 and TRBJ2-2; perhaps TRBD1 as D (5 bases). The CDR3 length is 14 residues. The V and J ends lost 1 base and 5 bases respectively, with 9 bases between them. Germline V gives CDR1 SGHRS, CDR2 YFSETQ. The CDR3 DNA reads as TGCGCCAGCAGCTTGATTCCAGGGACCGGGGAGCTGTTTTTT. It translates to CASSLIPGTGELFF. Based on the CDR3 plus reference TRBV5-1 and TRBJ2-2, the full variable domain is KAGVTQTPRYLIKTRGQQVTLSCSPISGHRSVSWYQQTPGQGLQFLFEYFSETQRNKGNFPGRFSGRQFSNSRSEMNVSTLELGDSALYLCASSLIPGTGELFFGEGSRLTVL.

The chain links TRBV4-1 to TRBJ2-3; weak D call: TRBD2 (7 bases). Germline CDR1 and CDR2: MGHRA and YSYEKL. V dropped 0 bases and J dropped 2 bases, with 15 bases sitting between them. There are 17 residues in the CDR3. Here the CDR3 DNA reads TGCGCCAGCAGCCAAGAGGGGGGCGGGGGTAACACAGATACGCAGTATTTT. Translated, it gives CASSQEGGGGNTDTQYF.

This clone was detected once. The chain recombines TRBV24-1 with TRBJ2-3; a possible D gene is TRBD2 (6 bases). V was pared by 10 bases and J by 2 bases, with 18 bases between. The length of the CDR3 is 15 residues. Germline V gene data show CDR1 as KGHDR and CDR2 as SFDVKD. CDR3 in DNA: TGTGCCACTCAAGCGGAGGGCCCCTCCACAGATACGCAGTATTTT. As protein: CATQAEGPSTDTQYF.

The rearrangement joins TRBV30 to TRBJ1-2; weak D call: TRBD1 (6 bases). The CDR3 is made up of 13 amino acids. Trimming removed 6 bases from V and 6 bases from J, with 17 bases in between. Germline assignment: CDR1 GTSNPN and CDR2 SVGIG (reference sequence). CDR3 residues: CACTIGQLDGYTF. CDR3 in DNA: TGTGCCTGTACGATCGGACAGCTAGATGGCTACACCTTC.

The J gene is TRBJ2-1, the V gene TRBV7-2; D may be TRBD2 (5 bases). V was clipped by 1 base and J by 8 bases, with 12 bases between them. Germline V gene data show CDR1 as SGHTA and CDR2 as FQGNSA. This CDR3 is 14 amino acids long. Written as DNA, the CDR3 is TGTGCCAGCAGCTTAGTTCGGCCTAGCCATGAGCAGTTCTTC. Its translation is CASSLVRPSHEQFF.